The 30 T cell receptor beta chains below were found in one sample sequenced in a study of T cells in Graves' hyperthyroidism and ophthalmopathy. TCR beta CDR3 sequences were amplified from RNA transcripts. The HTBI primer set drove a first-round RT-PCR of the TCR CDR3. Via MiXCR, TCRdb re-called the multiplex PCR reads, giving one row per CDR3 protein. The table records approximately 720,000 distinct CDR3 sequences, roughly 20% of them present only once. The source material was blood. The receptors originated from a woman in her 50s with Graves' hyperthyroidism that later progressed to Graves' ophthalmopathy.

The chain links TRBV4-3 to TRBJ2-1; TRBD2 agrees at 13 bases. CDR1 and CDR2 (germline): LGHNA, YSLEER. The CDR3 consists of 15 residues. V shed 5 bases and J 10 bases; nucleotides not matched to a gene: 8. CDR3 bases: TGCGCCAGCAGCTCCGGGACTAGCGGGGTACAGGAGCAGTTCTTC. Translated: CASSSGTSGVQEQFF.

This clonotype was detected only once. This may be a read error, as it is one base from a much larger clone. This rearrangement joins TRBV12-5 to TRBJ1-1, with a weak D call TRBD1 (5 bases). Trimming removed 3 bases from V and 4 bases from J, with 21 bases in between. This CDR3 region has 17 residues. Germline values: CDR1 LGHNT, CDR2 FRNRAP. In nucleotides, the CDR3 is TGTGCTAGTGGTTTCCGGGCGGGGGGGAAGTTGGGCACTGAAGCTTTCTTT. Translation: CASGFRAGGKLGTEAFF.

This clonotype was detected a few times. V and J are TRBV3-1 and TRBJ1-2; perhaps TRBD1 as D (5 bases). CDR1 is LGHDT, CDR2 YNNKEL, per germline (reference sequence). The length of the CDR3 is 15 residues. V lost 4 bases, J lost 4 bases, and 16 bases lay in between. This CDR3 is CASSPLGEGFYGYTF. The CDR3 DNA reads TGTGCCAGCAGCCCACTTGGAGAGGGGTTCTATGGCTACACCTTC.

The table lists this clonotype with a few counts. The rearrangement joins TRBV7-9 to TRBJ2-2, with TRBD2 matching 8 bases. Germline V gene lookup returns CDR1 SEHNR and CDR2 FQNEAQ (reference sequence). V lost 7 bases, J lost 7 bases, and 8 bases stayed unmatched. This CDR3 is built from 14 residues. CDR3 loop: CASTSLRGDGELFF. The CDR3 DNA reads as TGTGCCAGCACATCGCTGCGGGGGGACGGGGAGCTGTTTTTT.

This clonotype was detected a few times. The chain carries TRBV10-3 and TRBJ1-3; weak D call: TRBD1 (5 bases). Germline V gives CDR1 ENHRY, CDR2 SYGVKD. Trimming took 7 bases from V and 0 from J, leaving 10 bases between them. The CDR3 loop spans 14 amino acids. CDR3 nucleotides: TGTGCCATCAAACAGGACGTCTCTGGAAACACCATATATTTT. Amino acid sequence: CAIKQDVSGNTIYF.

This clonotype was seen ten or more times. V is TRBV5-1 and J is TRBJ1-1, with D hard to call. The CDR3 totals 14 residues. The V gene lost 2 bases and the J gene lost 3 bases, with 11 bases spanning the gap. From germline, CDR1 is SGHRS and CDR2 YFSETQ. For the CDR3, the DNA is TGCGCCAGCAGCTTAAGGCCCGAGGACACTGAAGCTTTCTTT. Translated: CASSLRPEDTEAFF.

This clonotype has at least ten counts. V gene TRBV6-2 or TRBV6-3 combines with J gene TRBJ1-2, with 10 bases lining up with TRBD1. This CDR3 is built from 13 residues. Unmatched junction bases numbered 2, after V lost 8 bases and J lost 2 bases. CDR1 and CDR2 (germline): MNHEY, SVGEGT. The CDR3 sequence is CASRDRGNYGYTF. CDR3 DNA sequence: TGTGCCAGCCGGGACAGGGGCAACTATGGCTACACCTTC.

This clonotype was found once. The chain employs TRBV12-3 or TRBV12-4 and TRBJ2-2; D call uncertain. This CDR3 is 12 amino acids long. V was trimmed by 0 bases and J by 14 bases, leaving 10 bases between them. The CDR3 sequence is CASSLARQSLFF. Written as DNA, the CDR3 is TGTGCCAGCAGTTTAGCGCGGCAGAGTCTGTTTTTT.

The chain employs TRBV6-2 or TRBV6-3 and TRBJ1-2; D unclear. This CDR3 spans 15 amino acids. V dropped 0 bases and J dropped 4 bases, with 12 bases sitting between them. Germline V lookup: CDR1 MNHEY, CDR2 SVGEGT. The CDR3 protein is CASSYSMVESYGYTF. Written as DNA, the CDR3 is TGTGCCAGCAGTTACTCGATGGTGGAGAGCTATGGCTACACCTTC.

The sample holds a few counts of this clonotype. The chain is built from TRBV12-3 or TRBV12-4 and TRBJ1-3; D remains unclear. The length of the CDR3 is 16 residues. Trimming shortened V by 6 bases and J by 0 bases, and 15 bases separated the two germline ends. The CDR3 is CASSHAPRDSGNTIYF. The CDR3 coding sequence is TGTGCCAGCAGCCACGCCCCCCGGGACTCTGGAAACACCATATATTTT.

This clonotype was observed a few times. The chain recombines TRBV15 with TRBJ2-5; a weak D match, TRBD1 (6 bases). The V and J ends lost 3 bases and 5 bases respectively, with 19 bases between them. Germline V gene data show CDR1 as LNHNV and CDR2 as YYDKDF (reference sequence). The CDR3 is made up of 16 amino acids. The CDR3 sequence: CATSSSTGYQAETQYF. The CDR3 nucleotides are TGTGCCACCAGCAGCAGTACAGGGTATCAGGCGGAGACCCAGTACTTC.

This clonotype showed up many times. CDR3 in amino acids: CASSLTGLSTEAFF. CDR3 sequence (DNA): TGTGCCAGCAGCTTAACGGGACTGAGCACTGAAGCTTTCTTT. The J gene is TRBJ1-1, the V gene TRBV12-3 or TRBV12-4, with D maybe TRBD1 (5 bases). The CDR3 totals 14 residues. V lost 6 bases and J 4 bases, leaving 15 bases between the germline ends.

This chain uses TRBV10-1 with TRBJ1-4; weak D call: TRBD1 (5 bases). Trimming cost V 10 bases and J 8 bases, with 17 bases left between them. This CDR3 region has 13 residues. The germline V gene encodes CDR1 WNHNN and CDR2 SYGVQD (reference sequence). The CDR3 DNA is TGCGCCAATGCAGGCAAAGAGGGGGAAAAACTGTTTTTT. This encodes CANAGKEGEKLFF.

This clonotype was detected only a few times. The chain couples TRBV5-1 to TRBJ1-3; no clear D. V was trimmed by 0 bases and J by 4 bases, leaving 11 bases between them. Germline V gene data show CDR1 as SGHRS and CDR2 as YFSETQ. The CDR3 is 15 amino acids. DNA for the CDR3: TGCGCCAGCAGCTTGGATGTGACAAGCGGAAACACCATATATTTT. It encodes CASSLDVTSGNTIYF. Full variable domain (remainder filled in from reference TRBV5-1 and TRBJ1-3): KAGVTQTPRYLIKTRGQQVTLSCSPISGHRSVSWYQQTPGQGLQFLFEYFSETQRNKGNFPGRFSGRQFSNSRSEMNVSTLELGDSALYLCASSLDVTSGNTIYFGEGSWLTVV.

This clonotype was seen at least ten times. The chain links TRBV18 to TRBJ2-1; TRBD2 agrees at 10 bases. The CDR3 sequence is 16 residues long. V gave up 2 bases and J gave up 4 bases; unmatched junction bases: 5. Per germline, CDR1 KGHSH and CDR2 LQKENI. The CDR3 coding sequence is TGTGCCAGCTCACCAAGGGAGACTAGCGGGTACAATGAGCAGTTCTTC. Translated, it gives CASSPRETSGYNEQFF.

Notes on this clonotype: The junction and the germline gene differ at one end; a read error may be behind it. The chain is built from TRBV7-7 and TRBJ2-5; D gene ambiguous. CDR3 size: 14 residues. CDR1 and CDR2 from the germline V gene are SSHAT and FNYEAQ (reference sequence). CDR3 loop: CASSLEYGKETQYF. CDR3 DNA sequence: TGTGCTAGCAGCTTAGAGTACGGAAAAGAGACCCAGTACTTC. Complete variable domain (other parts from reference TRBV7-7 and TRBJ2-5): GAGVSQSPRYKVTKRGQDVTLRCDPISSHATLYWYQQALGQGPEFLTYFNYEAQPDKSGLPSDRFSAERPEGSISTLTIQRTEQRDSAMYRCASSLEYGKETQYFGPGTRLLVL.

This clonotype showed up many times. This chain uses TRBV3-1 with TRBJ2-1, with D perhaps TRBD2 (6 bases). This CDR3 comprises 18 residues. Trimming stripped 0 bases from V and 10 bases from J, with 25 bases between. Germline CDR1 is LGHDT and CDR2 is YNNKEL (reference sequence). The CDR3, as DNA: TGTGCCAGCAGCCAAGATATCGCGGCTAGCGTAATCTACGGGGAGCAGTTCTTC. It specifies CASSQDIAASVIYGEQFF.

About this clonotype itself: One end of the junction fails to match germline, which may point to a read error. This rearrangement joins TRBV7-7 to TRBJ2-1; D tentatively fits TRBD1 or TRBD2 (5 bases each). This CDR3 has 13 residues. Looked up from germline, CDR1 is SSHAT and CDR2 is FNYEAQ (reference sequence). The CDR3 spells CASSHGTSNEQFF. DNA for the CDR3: TGTGCTAGCAGCCACGGGACCTCCAATGAGCAGTTCTTC.

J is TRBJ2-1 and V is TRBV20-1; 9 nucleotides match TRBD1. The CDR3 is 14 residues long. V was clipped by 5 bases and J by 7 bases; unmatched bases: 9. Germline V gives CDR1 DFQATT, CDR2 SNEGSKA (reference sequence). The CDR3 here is CSAQRDRGGNEQFF. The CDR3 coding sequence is TGCAGTGCTCAGCGAGACAGGGGGGGAAATGAGCAGTTCTTC.

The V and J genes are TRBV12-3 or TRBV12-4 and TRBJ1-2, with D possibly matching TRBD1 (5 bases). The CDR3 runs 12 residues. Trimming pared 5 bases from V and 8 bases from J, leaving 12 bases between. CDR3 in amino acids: CASSPGLRGYTF. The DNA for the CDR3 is TGTGCCAGCAGTCCAGGGCTGAGGGGCTACACCTTC.

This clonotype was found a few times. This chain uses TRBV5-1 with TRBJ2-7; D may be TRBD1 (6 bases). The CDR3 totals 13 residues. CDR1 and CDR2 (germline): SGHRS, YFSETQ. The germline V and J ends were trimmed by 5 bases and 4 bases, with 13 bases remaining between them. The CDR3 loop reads CASRAGAIYEQYF. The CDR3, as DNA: TGCGCCAGCAGGGCAGGGGCTATTTACGAGCAGTACTTC.

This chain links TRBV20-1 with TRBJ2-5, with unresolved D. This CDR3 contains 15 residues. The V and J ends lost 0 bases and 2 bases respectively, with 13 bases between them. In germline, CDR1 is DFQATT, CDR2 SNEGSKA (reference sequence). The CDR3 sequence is CSARDTPGGQETQYF. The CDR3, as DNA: TGCAGTGCTAGAGATACCCCGGGTGGACAAGAGACCCAGTACTTC.

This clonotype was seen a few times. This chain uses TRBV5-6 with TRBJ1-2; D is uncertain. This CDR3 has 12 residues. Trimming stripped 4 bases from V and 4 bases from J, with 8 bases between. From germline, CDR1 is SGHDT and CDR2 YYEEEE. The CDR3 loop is CASSQEIYGYTF. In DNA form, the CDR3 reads TGTGCCAGCAGCCAGGAGATCTATGGCTACACCTTC. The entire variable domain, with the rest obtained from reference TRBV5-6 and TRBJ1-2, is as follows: DAGVTQSPTHLIKTRGQQVTLRCSPKSGHDTVSWYQQALGQGPQFIFQYYEEEERQRGNFPDRFSGHQFPNYSSELNVNALLLGDSALYLCASSQEIYGYTFGSGTRLTVV.

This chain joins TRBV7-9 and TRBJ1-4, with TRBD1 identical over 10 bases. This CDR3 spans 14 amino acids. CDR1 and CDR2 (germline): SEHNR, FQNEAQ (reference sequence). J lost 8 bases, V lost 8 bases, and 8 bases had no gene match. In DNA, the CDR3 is TGTGCCAGCCCGCGAGGGACAGGGGACGAAAAACTGTTTTTT. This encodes CASPRGTGDEKLFF.

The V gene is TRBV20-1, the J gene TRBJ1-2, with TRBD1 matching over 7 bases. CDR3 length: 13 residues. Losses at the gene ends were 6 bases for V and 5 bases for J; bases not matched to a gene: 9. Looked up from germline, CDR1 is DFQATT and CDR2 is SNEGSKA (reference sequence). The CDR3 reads CSALTGSVYGYTF. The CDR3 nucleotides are TGCAGTGCCCTGACAGGGTCCGTATATGGCTACACCTTC.

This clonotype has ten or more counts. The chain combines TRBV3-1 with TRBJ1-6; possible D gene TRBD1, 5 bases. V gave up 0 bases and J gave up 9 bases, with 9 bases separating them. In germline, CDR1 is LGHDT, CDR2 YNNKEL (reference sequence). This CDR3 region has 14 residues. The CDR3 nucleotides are TGTGCCAGCAGCCAAGAAATGAGGGGTTCACCCCTCCACTTT. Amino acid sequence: CASSQEMRGSPLHF.

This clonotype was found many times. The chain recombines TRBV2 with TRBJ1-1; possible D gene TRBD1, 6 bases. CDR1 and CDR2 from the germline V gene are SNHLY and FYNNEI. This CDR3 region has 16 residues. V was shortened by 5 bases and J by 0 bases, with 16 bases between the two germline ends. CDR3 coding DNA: TGTGCCAGCAGTCGAGAAGGGGGGAGGATGAACACTGAAGCTTTCTTT. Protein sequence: CASSREGGRMNTEAFF.

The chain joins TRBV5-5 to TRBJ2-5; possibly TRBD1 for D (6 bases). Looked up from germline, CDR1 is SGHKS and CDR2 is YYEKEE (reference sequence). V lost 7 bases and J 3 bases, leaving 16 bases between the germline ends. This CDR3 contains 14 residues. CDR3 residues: CASEQGLNKETQYF. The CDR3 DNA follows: TGTGCCAGCGAGCAGGGGCTTAATAAAGAGACCCAGTACTTC.

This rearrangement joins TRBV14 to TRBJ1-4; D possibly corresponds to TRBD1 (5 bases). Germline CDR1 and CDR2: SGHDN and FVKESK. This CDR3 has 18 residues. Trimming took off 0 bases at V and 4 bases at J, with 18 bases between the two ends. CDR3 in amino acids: CASSQERPWGVNNEKLFF. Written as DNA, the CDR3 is TGTGCCAGCAGCCAAGAACGCCCCTGGGGGGTGAATAATGAAAAACTGTTTTTT.

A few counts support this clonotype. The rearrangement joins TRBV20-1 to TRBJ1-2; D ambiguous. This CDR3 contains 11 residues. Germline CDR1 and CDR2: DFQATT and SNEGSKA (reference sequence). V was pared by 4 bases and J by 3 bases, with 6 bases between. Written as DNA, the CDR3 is TGCAGTGCTATTCATTACTATGGCTACACCTTC. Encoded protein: CSAIHYYGYTF.